This entry lists 32 T cell receptor beta chains sequenced from one sample in a study of T cells in Graves' hyperthyroidism and ophthalmopathy. Amplification targeted TCR beta CDR3 regions from RNA transcripts. The HTBI set primed first-round TCR CDR3 RT-PCR. TCRdb passed the multiplex PCR reads through MiXCR, listing each CDR3 protein once. The sample has hundreds of thousands of distinct CDR3 sequences; around 13% are singletons. The sequenced sample consisted of blood. Receptors were obtained from a woman between 25 and 40 years old with Graves' hyperthyroidism.

This clonotype showed up many times. This sequence joins TRBV28 and TRBJ2-1; D is perhaps TRBD2 (6 bases). V was cut by 6 bases and J by 9 bases, with 21 bases left in between. This CDR3 spans 15 amino acids. Germline CDR1 and CDR2: MDHEN and SYDVKM. The CDR3 sequence is CASSPTRYRGIEQFF. CDR3 bases: TGTGCCAGCAGCCCAACCCGCTACCGCGGGATTGAGCAGTTCTTC.

V usage is TRBV28 and J usage is TRBJ2-3, with D possibly being TRBD1 (6 bases). The CDR3 is made up of 19 amino acids. CDR1 is MDHEN, CDR2 SYDVKM, per germline. Trimming stripped 5 bases from V and 7 bases from J, with 31 bases between. The CDR3 DNA follows: TGTGCCAGCAGTCTCACAGGTTCAAGGGGGATTGGGATTTCTCATACGCAGTATTTT. Encoded protein: CASSLTGSRGIGISHTQYF.

This clonotype appeared many times. The chain employs TRBV27 and TRBJ1-5; tentatively, D is TRBD1 (6 bases). This CDR3 comprises 15 residues. Germline V CDR1 and CDR2: MNHEY, SMNVEV (reference sequence). Trimming left V 6 bases short and J 4 bases short, with 16 bases between. CDR3 DNA sequence: TGTGCCAGCAGAAAAACCGGGACAAGAAATCAGCCCCAGCATTTT. It encodes CASRKTGTRNQPQHF.

J is TRBJ1-2 and V is TRBV20-1; no firm D call. This CDR3 spans 13 amino acids. Germline V gene sequence: CDR1 DFQATT, CDR2 SNEGSKA (reference sequence). V lost 3 bases, J lost 4 bases, and 12 bases lay in between. CDR3 DNA sequence: TGCAGTGCTAGGGAGGGTGAGAGCTATGGCTACACCTTC. It is translated as CSAREGESYGYTF.

In its sample, this clonotype was seen many times. V usage is TRBV7-9 and J usage is TRBJ1-3; unclear D gene. CDR1 and CDR2 (germline): SEHNR, FQNEAQ (reference sequence). V lost 3 bases to trimming and J lost 2 bases, with 8 bases between them. The CDR3 is 14 amino acids. The CDR3 coding sequence is TGTGCCAGCAGCTTGACCGACACTGGAAACACCATATATTTT. Protein: CASSLTDTGNTIYF.

This clonotype was seen a single time. The V and J genes are TRBV6-8 and TRBJ2-7; a possible D gene is TRBD2 (6 bases). Looked up from germline, CDR1 is MNHGY and CDR2 is SAAAGT. V was trimmed by 7 bases and J by 5 bases, leaving 21 bases between them. The CDR3 extends over 15 amino acids. The CDR3 here is CASTTTGAPLNEQYF. In nucleotides, the CDR3 is TGTGCCAGCACTACAACGGGAGCCCCTTTGAACGAGCAGTACTTC.

In its sample, this clonotype was seen many times. The chain uses TRBV10-3 and TRBJ2-7; perhaps TRBD1 as D (7 bases). Germline CDR1 ENHRY, CDR2 SYGVKD. With 10 bases removed from V and 4 bases from J, the gap between germline ends came to 14 bases. This CDR3 contains 12 residues. The CDR3 protein is CATGGSYYEQYF. For the CDR3, the DNA is TGTGCCACAGGGGGGTCCTATTACGAGCAGTACTTC.

This clonotype was found many times. V gene TRBV11-2 combines with J gene TRBJ2-1, with 9 positions matching TRBD2. CDR1 is SGHAT, CDR2 FQNNGV, per germline. The CDR3 sequence is 15 residues long. Unmatched junction bases numbered 2, after V lost 1 base and J lost 4 bases. The CDR3 region has the DNA TGTGCCAGCAGCTTAGGGACTAGCGCTTACAATGAGCAGTTCTTC. Protein product: CASSLGTSAYNEQFF.

This clonotype was seen at least ten times. The V call is TRBV28, the J call TRBJ2-7, with 10 bases lining up with TRBD2. Germline lookup yields CDR1 MDHEN and CDR2 SYDVKM. The CDR3 sequence is 19 residues long. The ends lost 4 bases at V and 3 bases at J; junction bases unmatched: 18. CDR3 bases: TGTGCCAGCAGTTCCCCCGCGACCAGCGGAGCGGGAGGGCTCTACGAGCAGTACTTC. Amino acid sequence: CASSSPATSGAGGLYEQYF.

In this sample, this clonotype turned up a few times. The V gene is TRBV6-2 or TRBV6-3, the J gene TRBJ1-3; D is unresolved. Germline V gene lookup returns CDR1 MNHEY and CDR2 SVGEGT. CDR3 length: 14 residues. V lost 10 bases and J 2 bases, leaving 15 bases between the germline ends. The CDR3 reads CATQRGETGNTIYF. CDR3 bases: TGTGCCACCCAACGCGGGGAAACTGGAAACACCATATATTTT.

This clonotype showed up many times. The chain carries TRBV7-8 and TRBJ1-1; D is unresolved. CDR1 is SGHVS, CDR2 FQNEAQ, per germline. The CDR3 spans 15 residues. V was shortened by 6 bases and J by 4 bases, with 18 bases between the two germline ends. Here the CDR3 DNA reads TGTGCCAGCAGACCCGGGCCGGGTTGGGCCACTGAAGCTTTCTTT. This encodes CASRPGPGWATEAFF. Based on the CDR3 plus reference TRBV7-8 and TRBJ1-1, the full variable domain is GAGVSQSPRYKVAKRGQDVALRCDPISGHVSLFWYQQALGQGPEFLTYFQNEAQLDKSGLPSDRFFAERPEGSVSTLKIQRTQQEDSAVYLCASRPGPGWATEAFFGQGTRLTVV.

This clonotype occurred many times. The chain links TRBV5-6 to TRBJ1-2; 7 bases match TRBD1. Germline V CDR1 and CDR2: SGHDT, YYEEEE. CDR3 length equals 14 residues. V gave up 4 bases and J gave up 4 bases; unmatched junction bases: 7. The CDR3 nucleotides are TGTGCCAGCAGCCAGGGGGGGATTACCTATGGCTACACCTTC. It yields the protein CASSQGGITYGYTF.

This clonotype was observed a few times. The chain carries TRBV2 and TRBJ2-1; possible D gene TRBD2, 5 bases. Germline V gene lookup returns CDR1 SNHLY and CDR2 FYNNEI. The CDR3 totals 13 residues. V lost 4 bases to trimming and J lost 6 bases, with 10 bases between them. CDR3 coding DNA: TGTGCCAGCAGTGTAGAGGGCTTCAATGAGCAGTTCTTC. It yields the protein CASSVEGFNEQFF.

The genes are TRBV6-2 or TRBV6-3 and TRBJ2-1, with D unclear. V lost 7 bases, J lost 2 bases, and 3 bases lay in between. Germline lookup yields CDR1 MNHEY and CDR2 SVGEGT. The CDR3 runs 11 residues. CDR3 nucleotides: TGTGCCAGCAAAGCCTACAATGAGCAGTTCTTC. Translating gives CASKAYNEQFF.

This clonotype was detected many times. The DNA for the CDR3 is TGTGCCAGCAGTGTTACCCAGGGGGCGCATTATACGCAGTATTTT. Protein sequence: CASSVTQGAHYTQYF. J is TRBJ2-3 and V is TRBV2; 8 bases are a match to TRBD1. V was clipped by 4 bases and J by 7 bases; unmatched bases: 10. The germline CDR1 and CDR2 sequences are SNHLY and FYNNEI. This CDR3 has 15 residues.

The J gene is TRBJ2-7, the V gene TRBV2; D might be TRBD2 (6 bases). This CDR3 comprises 15 residues. V lost 3 bases and J lost 3, with 15 bases in between. Germline CDR1 and CDR2: SNHLY and FYNNEI. The CDR3 sequence is CASSDGAGRSYEQYF. CDR3 DNA: TGTGCCAGCAGTGACGGGGCAGGGAGGAGCTACGAGCAGTACTTC.

V and J are TRBV7-2 and TRBJ2-3; no reliable D call. This CDR3 is built from 14 residues. The V gene's germline CDR1 is SGHTA and CDR2 FQGNSA. V was trimmed by 1 base and J by 6 bases, leaving 11 bases between them. The CDR3 here is CASSLVRFPDTQYF. CDR3 nucleotide sequence: TGTGCCAGCAGCTTAGTTAGGTTCCCGGATACGCAGTATTTT.

This clonotype has ten or more counts. The rearrangement joins TRBV29-1 to TRBJ2-7, with TRBD1 identical over 9 bases. This CDR3 region has 15 residues. Germline CDR1 is SQVTM and CDR2 is ANQGSEA. The V segment lost 0 bases and the J segment 2 bases; nucleotides outside the gene matches: 5. The CDR3 is CSVEEPGQGPYEQYF. In DNA, the CDR3 is TGCAGCGTTGAAGAACCGGGACAGGGACCCTACGAGCAGTACTTC.

In the case of this clonotype: A much more abundant neighbour one base away suggests this may be a read error. This chain connects TRBV13 to TRBJ2-7; TRBD1 agrees at 9 bases. The V and J ends lost 5 bases and 4 bases, in that order; junction bases with no gene match: 9. The CDR3 consists of 15 residues. Germline assignment: CDR1 PRHDT and CDR2 FYEKMQ (reference sequence). The DNA of the CDR3 is TGTGCCAGCAGCCCCACAGGGGGCTCGTCTTACGAGCAGTACTTC. Translation: CASSPTGGSSYEQYF. The full variable domain, rest sourced from reference TRBV13 and TRBJ2-7, is AAGVIQSPRHLIKEKRETATLKCYPIPRHDTVYWYQQGPGQDPQFLISFYEKMQSDKGSIPDRFSAQQFSDYHSELNMSSLELGDSALYFCASSPTGGSSYEQYFGPGTRLTVT.

The V call is TRBV4-2, the J call TRBJ2-4, with TRBD2 identical over 7 bases. CDR1 is LGHNA and CDR2 is YNFKEQ in the germline V gene. The ends lost 0 bases at V and 9 bases at J; junction bases unmatched: 17. This CDR3 contains 18 residues. The CDR3 sequence is CASSQDTKASGGRGIQYF. DNA for the CDR3: TGTGCCAGCAGCCAAGATACGAAGGCTAGCGGTGGGAGGGGCATTCAGTACTTC.

This clonotype has just a few counts. The chain uses TRBV6-4 and TRBJ1-6; possibly TRBD1 for D (5 bases). This CDR3 is built from 14 residues. CDR1 is MRHNA and CDR2 is SNTAGT in the germline V gene. V shed 5 bases and J shed 11 bases, with 16 bases lying between them. In DNA, the CDR3 is TGTGCCAGCAGTTACAGGTGGGGTGAGCCACCCCTCCACTTT. Translating it yields CASSYRWGEPPLHF.

This clonotype was observed at least ten times. This chain connects TRBV9 to TRBJ1-2; TRBD1 might be the D (5 bases). The germline V and J ends were trimmed by 4 bases and 0 bases, with 13 bases remaining between them. The CDR3 length is 15 residues. Per germline, CDR1 SGDLS and CDR2 YYNGEE. The CDR3 here is CASSSLGHANYGYTF. CDR3 sequence (DNA): TGTGCCAGCAGCTCCTTGGGGCATGCTAACTATGGCTACACCTTC.

This rearrangement joins TRBV19 to TRBJ2-6; D possibly corresponds to TRBD1 (6 bases). V lost 2 bases, J lost 2 bases, and 19 bases lay in between. The CDR3 length is 19 residues. The germline V gene has CDR1 LNHDA and CDR2 SQIVND (reference sequence). The CDR3 region has the DNA TGTGCCAGTAGTATAACAGGGAGCCTCGGTCCCCCTGGGGCCAACGTCCTGACTTTC. This sequence encodes CASSITGSLGPPGANVLTF.

The rearrangement links TRBV5-1 to TRBJ2-3; D is undetermined. The CDR3 sequence is 17 residues long. With 0 bases removed from V and 1 base from J, the gap between germline ends came to 15 bases. Germline V lookup: CDR1 SGHRS, CDR2 YFSETQ. CDR3 residues: CASSLDVLGSGTDTQYF. DNA of the CDR3: TGCGCCAGCAGCTTGGACGTGTTGGGGTCGGGCACAGATACGCAGTATTTT. The variable domain in full, with the rest retrieved from reference TRBV5-1 and TRBJ2-3, is KAGVTQTPRYLIKTRGQQVTLSCSPISGHRSVSWYQQTPGQGLQFLFEYFSETQRNKGNFPGRFSGRQFSNSRSEMNVSTLELGDSALYLCASSLDVLGSGTDTQYFGPGTRLTVL.

This clonotype was counted many times. The chain links TRBV28 to TRBJ1-2; D not certain. The V gene's germline CDR1 is MDHEN and CDR2 SYDVKM. The CDR3 has 17 amino acids. V was clipped by 2 bases and J by 4 bases, with 20 bases between them. The CDR3 DNA follows: TGTGCCAGCAGTTTAAACCAAGGAGGAGGGTTTGCCTATGGCTACACCTTC. Its protein is CASSLNQGGGFAYGYTF.

This clonotype was seen repeatedly, ten times or more. The rearrangement links TRBV20-1 to TRBJ2-3; D is possibly TRBD1 or TRBD2 (5 bases each). Per the germline V gene, CDR1 is DFQATT and CDR2 is SNEGSKA (reference sequence). The length of the CDR3 is 15 residues. With 3 bases removed from V and 1 base from J, the gap between germline ends came to 14 bases. The DNA of the CDR3 is TGCAGTGCTAGCGGGACCGTTGCTCGCACAGATACGCAGTATTTT. It yields the protein CSASGTVARTDTQYF.

The gene calls are TRBV14 and TRBJ2-7; 8 nucleotides agree with TRBD1. CDR3 length: 14 residues. The V segment lost 1 base and the J segment 6 bases; nucleotides outside the gene matches: 5. Germline values: CDR1 SGHDN, CDR2 FVKESK. Here the CDR3 reads CASSQVRGRSEQYF. CDR3 coding DNA: TGTGCCAGCAGCCAAGTCAGGGGGCGATCCGAGCAGTACTTC.

V and J are TRBV10-3 and TRBJ2-1, with D possibly being TRBD2 (6 bases). The V end lost 3 bases, the J end lost 9 bases, and 12 bases lay between the germline ends. Germline assignment: CDR1 ENHRY and CDR2 SYGVKD. The CDR3 runs to 13 residues. The CDR3 region has the DNA TGTGCCATCAGTGAACTAGCTCCCGGTGAGCAGTTCTTC. Its translation: CAISELAPGEQFF.

The V call is TRBV7-9, the J call TRBJ1-1; no reliable D call. Trimming removed 2 bases at V and 3 bases at J, with 13 bases between. Germline assignment: CDR1 SEHNR and CDR2 FQNEAQ (reference sequence). This CDR3 region has 15 residues. The CDR3 DNA follows: TGTGCCAGCAGCTTAAAAGTGGTCACCGACACTGAAGCTTTCTTT. Protein sequence: CASSLKVVTDTEAFF.

This clonotype was counted only a few times. The V and J genes are TRBV5-6 and TRBJ2-1, with 7 nucleotides matching TRBD2. Germline V CDR1 and CDR2: SGHDT, YYEEEE. The junction had 10 bases not matched to a gene; V was cut back by 2 bases and J by 14 bases. The CDR3 totals 13 residues. The CDR3 nucleotides read TGTGCCAGCAGCTTAAACACCGGGACTAAGGAGTTCTTC. Translation: CASSLNTGTKEFF.

V usage is TRBV30 and J usage is TRBJ2-7; possibly TRBD2 for D (5 bases). The V gene's germline CDR1 is GTSNPN and CDR2 SVGIG (reference sequence). Trimming stripped 1 base from V and 0 bases from J, with 7 bases between. The CDR3 is 13 residues long. The CDR3 DNA follows: TGTGCCTGGAGTGGTGGGAGCTCCTACGAGCAGTACTTC. Translated, it gives CAWSGGSSYEQYF.

J is TRBJ2-3 and V is TRBV20-1; TRBD2 aligns across 8 bases. Germline CDR1 and CDR2: DFQATT and SNEGSKA (reference sequence). The V and J ends lost 3 bases and 4 bases, in that order; junction bases with no gene match: 9. The CDR3 loop spans 15 amino acids. CDR3 DNA sequence: TGCAGTGCTAGTGGGTACCGGGAGGGGGCAGATACGCAGTATTTT. It specifies CSASGYREGADTQYF.